The sequence of this TCR beta chain was determined in a study of response to subunit inactivated influenza vaccine. Study-wide results and limits: A suggestion made by the authors is that each seasonal influenza vaccination recruits few new T cells.

CDR3 length: 15 amino acids. CDR1 is DFQATT, CDR2 SNEGSKA, per germline (reference sequence). V was clipped by 3 bases and J by 4 bases, with 18 bases between them. MiXCR was run by TCRdb on the RT-PCR reads, yielding one entry per CDR3 protein. The sample lists 550,000 to 800,000 distinct CDR3 sequences, approximately 15% occurring once. This clonotype was seen only a few times. As yet, its antigen is unknown. The clonotype originates from a man over 45 who received an inactivated influenza vaccine. The sample here was PBMCs from blood, taken 11 to 12 days after vaccination. V usage is TRBV20-1 and J usage is TRBJ1-2, with D perhaps TRBD1 (5 bases). CDR3 DNA sequence: TGCAGTGCTAGCGCCTCCGGGGCAGTTGGCTATGGCTACACCTTC. This translates into CSASASGAVGYGYTF.